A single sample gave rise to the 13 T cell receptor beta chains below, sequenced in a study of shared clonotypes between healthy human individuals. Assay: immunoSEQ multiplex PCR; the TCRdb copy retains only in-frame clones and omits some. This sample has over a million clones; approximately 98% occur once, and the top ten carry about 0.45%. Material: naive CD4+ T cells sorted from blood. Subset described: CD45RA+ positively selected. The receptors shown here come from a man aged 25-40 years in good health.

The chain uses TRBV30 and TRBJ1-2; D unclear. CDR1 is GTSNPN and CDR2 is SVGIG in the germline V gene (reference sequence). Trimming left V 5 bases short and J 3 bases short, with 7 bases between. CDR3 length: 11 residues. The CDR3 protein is CAWGPDYGYTF. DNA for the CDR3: TGTGCCTGGGGTCCTGACTATGGCTACACCTTC.

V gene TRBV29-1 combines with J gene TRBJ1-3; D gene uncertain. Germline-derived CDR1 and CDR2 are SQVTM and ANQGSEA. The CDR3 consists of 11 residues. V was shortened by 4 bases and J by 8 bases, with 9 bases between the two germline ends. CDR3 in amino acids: CSVAGGDTIYF. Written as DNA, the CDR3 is TGCAGCGTTGCGGGCGGGGACACCATATATTTT.

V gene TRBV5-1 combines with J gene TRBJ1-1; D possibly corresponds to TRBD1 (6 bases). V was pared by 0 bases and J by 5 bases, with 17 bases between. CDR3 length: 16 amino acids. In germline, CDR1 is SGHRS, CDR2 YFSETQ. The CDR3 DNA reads TGCGCCAGCAGCTTGGAAAGCAGGGGTCTGGAAACTGAAGCTTTCTTT. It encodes CASSLESRGLETEAFF.

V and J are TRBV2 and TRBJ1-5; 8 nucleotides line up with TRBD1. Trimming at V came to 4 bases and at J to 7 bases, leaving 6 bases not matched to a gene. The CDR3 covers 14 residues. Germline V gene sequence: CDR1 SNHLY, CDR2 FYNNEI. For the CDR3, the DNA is TGTGCCAGCAGTGGACAGGGGCCGGAACAGCCCCAGCATTTT. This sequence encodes CASSGQGPEQPQHF.

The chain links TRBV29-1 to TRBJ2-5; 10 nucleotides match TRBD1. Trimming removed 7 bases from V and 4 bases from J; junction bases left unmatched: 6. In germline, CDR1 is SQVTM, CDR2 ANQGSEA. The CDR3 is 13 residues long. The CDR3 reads CSARDRGRETQYF. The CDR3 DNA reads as TGCAGCGCTCGTGACAGGGGGCGAGAGACCCAGTACTTC.

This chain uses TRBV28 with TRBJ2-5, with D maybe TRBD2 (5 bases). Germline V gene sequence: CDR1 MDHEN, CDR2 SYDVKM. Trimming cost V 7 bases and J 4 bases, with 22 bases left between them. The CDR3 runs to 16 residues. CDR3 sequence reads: CASIPRPLIRGETQYF. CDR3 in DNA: TGTGCCAGCATCCCTCGGCCCCTCATTCGGGGAGAGACCCAGTACTTC.

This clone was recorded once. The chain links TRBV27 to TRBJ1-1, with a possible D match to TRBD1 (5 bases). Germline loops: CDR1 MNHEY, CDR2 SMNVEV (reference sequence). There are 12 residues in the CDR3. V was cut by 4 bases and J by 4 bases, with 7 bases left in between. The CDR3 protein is CASSSGATEAFF. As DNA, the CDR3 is TGTGCCAGCAGTTCTGGGGCCACTGAAGCTTTCTTT.

CDR3 amino acids: CASSPRLRTSGRYQETQYF. CDR3 DNA sequence: TGCGCCAGCAGCCCCCGGTTACGGACTAGCGGGAGATACCAAGAGACCCAGTACTTC. This chain connects TRBV4-3 to TRBJ2-5, with 13 bases fitting TRBD2. This CDR3 has 19 residues. CDR1 LGHNA and CDR2 YSLEER come from the germline V gene. Unmatched junction bases numbered 11, after V lost 4 bases and J lost 0 bases.

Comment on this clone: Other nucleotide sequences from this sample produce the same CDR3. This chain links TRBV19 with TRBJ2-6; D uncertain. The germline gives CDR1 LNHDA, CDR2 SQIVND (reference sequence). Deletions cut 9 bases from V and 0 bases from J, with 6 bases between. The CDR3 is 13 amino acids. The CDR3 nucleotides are TGTGCCAGCCGAAACTCTGGGGCCAACGTCCTGACTTTC. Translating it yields CASRNSGANVLTF.

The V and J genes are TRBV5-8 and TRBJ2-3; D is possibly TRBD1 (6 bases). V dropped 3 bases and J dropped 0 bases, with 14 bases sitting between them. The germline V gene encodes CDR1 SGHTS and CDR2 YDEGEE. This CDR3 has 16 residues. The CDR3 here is CASSSGQKGSTDTQYF. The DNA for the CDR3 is TGTGCCAGCAGCTCAGGACAGAAGGGGAGCACAGATACGCAGTATTTT.

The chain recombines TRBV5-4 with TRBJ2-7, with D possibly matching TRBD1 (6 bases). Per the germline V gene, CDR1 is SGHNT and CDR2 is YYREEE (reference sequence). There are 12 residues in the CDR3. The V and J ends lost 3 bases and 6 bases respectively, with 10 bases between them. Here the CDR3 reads CASSSGQLEQYF. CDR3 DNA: TGTGCCAGCAGCTCCGGACAGCTCGAGCAGTACTTC. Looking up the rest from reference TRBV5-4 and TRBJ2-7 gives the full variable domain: ETGVTQSPTHLIKTRGQQVTLRCSSQSGHNTVSWYQQALGQGPQFIFQYYREEENGRGNFPPRFSGLQFPNYSSELNVNALELDDSALYLCASSSGQLEQYFGPGTRLTVT.

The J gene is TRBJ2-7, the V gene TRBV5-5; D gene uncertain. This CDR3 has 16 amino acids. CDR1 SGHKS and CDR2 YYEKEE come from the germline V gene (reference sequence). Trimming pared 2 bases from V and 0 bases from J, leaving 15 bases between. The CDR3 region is CASSFEDIRSSYEQYF. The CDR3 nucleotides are TGTGCCAGCAGCTTCGAGGATATAAGGAGCTCCTACGAGCAGTACTTC.

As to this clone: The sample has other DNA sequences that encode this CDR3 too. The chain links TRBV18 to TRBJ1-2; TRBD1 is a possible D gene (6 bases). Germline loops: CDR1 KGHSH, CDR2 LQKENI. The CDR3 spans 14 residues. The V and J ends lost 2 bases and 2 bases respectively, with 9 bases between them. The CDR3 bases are TGTGCCAGCTCACCAGGGACAACAAACTATGGCTACACCTTC. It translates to CASSPGTTNYGYTF.